A selection of T cell receptor beta chains follows, all from one sample in a study of T cells after posttransplantation cyclophosphamide. Repertoires were generated with immunoSEQ multiplex PCR, while TCRdb's copy carries only in-frame clones and drops some. The sample records under 75,000 clones, about 93% being singletons. Material for sequencing was PBMCs. Source of these receptors: a woman in her 30s in good health and a related stem cell transplant donor. CDR3s include the opening cysteine and the closing phenylalanine or tryptophan. A D gene is named only where the DNA matches it firmly. Expanded clones are given a class, and other clones once, few, many or no size at all.

>TRBV27|-|-|TRBJ2-7
TGTGCCAGCGGTCGGACGGACTCCTACGAGCAGTACTTC
CASGRTDSYEQYF
>TRBV28|-|-|TRBJ1-6
TGTGCCAGCAGTTTAGCGGTTCCCAATTCACCCCTCCACTTT
CASSLAVPNSPLHF
>TRBV18|-|-|TRBJ1-4
TGTGCCAGCTCACCGTCACCCCTTAATGAAAAACTGTTTTTT
CASSPSPLNEKLFF
>TRBV11-2|-|TRBD2|TRBJ2-3
TGTGCCAGCAGCCCCGGGGGGAGTGCGCAGTATTTT
CASSPGGSAQYF
>TRBV7-8|-|-|TRBJ1-1
TGTGCCAGCAGCCCGGAGGTCCTTCCGAACACTGAAGCTTTCTTT
CASSPEVLPNTEAFF
>TRBV19|once|TRBD1|TRBJ1-1
TGTGCCAGTAGTATCGTACAGGGGCACACTGAAGCTTTCTTT
CASSIVQGHTEAFF
>TRBV2|-|TRBD1|TRBJ1-1
TGTGCCAGCACCCAGACAGGGCTGAACACTGAAGCTTTCTTT
CASTQTGLNTEAFF
>TRBV11-3|-|-|TRBJ2-5
TGTGCCAGCAGCTTAGATCTGAGGGAGACCCAGTACTTC
CASSLDLRETQYF
>TRBV6-5|-|-|TRBJ1-2
TGTGCCAGCAGTTACTTCCGGGGGGGCTATGGCTACACCTTC
CASSYFRGGYGYTF
>TRBV6-1|-|-|TRBJ2-2
TGTGCCAGCAGTGAACTGACAGGGAACACCGGGGAGCTGTTTTTT
CASSELTGNTGELFF
>TRBV13|-|-|TRBJ2-2
TGTGCCAGCAGCTTAATCCCTCTGGGGTCCGGGGAGCTGTTTTTT
CASSLIPLGSGELFF
>TRBV25-1|-|TRBD2|TRBJ2-5
TGTGCCAGCAGGGGTTCTGGCGGGGGGCCGGGGGAGACCCAGTACTTC
CASRGSGGGPGETQYF
>TRBV19|-|-|TRBJ1-2
TGTGCCAGTACCAAACCTGCAGCCGGGGGGCGTATCGGAGGCTACACCTTC
CASTKPAAGGRIGGYTF
>TRBV6-1|once|-|TRBJ2-5
TGTGCCAGCAGCTCCAGGGGAAAAGAGACCCAGTACTTC
CASSSRGKETQYF
>TRBV4-1|few|-|TRBJ2-5
TGCGCCAGCAGCCAAGATACGGACCTAGGGAGGGAGACCCAGTACTTC
CASSQDTDLGRETQYF
>TRBV12-5|-|TRBD2|TRBJ2-3
TGTGCTAGTGGTCCCGGGACTAGCGGGGGGGGTACGCAGTATTTT
CASGPGTSGGGTQYF
>TRBV21-1|-|-|TRBJ1-2
TGTGCCAGCAGCTCGCCGGGACAGGGGGCTTTTAGCTATGGCTACACCTTC
CASSSPGQGAFSYGYTF
>TRBV5-1|-|-|TRBJ1-5
TGCGCCAGCAGCTTGGACCTGACAGGAGGTCAGCCCCAGCATTTT
CASSLDLTGGQPQHF
>TRBV7-3|-|TRBD1|TRBJ2-2
TGTGCCAGCAGCCTTGGACAGGGGTTCGGCGGGGAGCTGTTTTTT
CASSLGQGFGGELFF
>TRBV6-6|-|-|TRBJ1-6
TGTGCCAGCAGTTACTCGAGTCTCTCACCCCTCCACTTT
CASSYSSLSPLHF
>TRBV11-3|-|-|TRBJ2-3
TGTGCCAGCAGCCCTCCCGGGTCAGATACGCAGTATTTT
CASSPPGSDTQYF
>TRBV27|-|-|TRBJ2-7
TGTGCCAGCAGTTTATCGGCACACTACGAGCAGTACTTC
CASSLSAHYEQYF
>TRBV25-1|-|-|TRBJ2-7
TGTGCCAGCAGTGAACCGTTTACCCACGAGCAGTACTTC
CASSEPFTHEQYF
>TRBV19|-|-|TRBJ1-1
TGTGCCAGTAGCGCCGGACCGAACACTGAAGCTTTCTTT
CASSAGPNTEAFF
>TRBV5-1|-|-|TRBJ1-1
TGCGCCAGCAGCTTGGCACAGCCGGATGAAGCTTTCTTT
CASSLAQPDEAFF
>TRBV5-1|-|TRBD1|TRBJ1-1
TGCGCCAGCCGATTACAGGGGAATACTGAAGCTTTCTTT
CASRLQGNTEAFF
>TRBV29-1|-|-|TRBJ2-7
TGCAGCGTTGAAGAGAGCAGGCCTACCTACGAGCAGTACTTC
CSVEESRPTYEQYF